What follows are 17 T cell receptor beta chains derived from one specimen sequenced in a study of cytomegalovirus exposure and HLA in healthy donors. The primer mix had 60 Vbeta and 13 Jbeta primers. Here immunoSEQ multiplex PCR was the method, and the copy in TCRdb shows in-frame clones only, minus some. The sample contains approximately 160,000 clones, approximately 84% of which appear only once. The specimen was PBMCs. The receptors derive from a boy between 2 and 10 years old in good health and CMV-seronegative.

In this sample, this clone turned up once. The chain has TRBV7-9 and TRBJ1-3, with 7 bases lining up with TRBD1. The ends lost 5 bases at V and 1 base at J; junction bases unmatched: 8. This CDR3 has 16 amino acids. Germline CDR1 reads SEHNR; CDR2 reads FQNEAQ (reference sequence). Here the CDR3 DNA reads TGTGCCAGCAGCCCACCGGACAGGCCTTCTGGAAACACCATATATTTT. Its protein is CASSPPDRPSGNTIYF.

The chain joins TRBV6-1 to TRBJ2-7, with 8 bases matching TRBD2. Unmatched junction bases numbered 9, after V lost 5 bases and J lost 3 bases. The CDR3 contains 15 residues. Germline V gene sequence: CDR1 MNHNS, CDR2 SASEGT. CDR3 region: CASSTRGGLVYEQYF. The CDR3 bases are TGTGCCAGCAGTACCCGGGGGGGACTAGTCTACGAGCAGTACTTC.

This clone was detected once. Written as DNA, the CDR3 is TGTGCCAGCAGCGAGCCTAGAGACAGTTTTTCTGGAAACACCATATATTTT. The encoded protein is CASSEPRDSFSGNTIYF. This chain joins TRBV9 and TRBJ1-3; D perhaps matches TRBD1 (5 bases). From germline, CDR1 is SGDLS and CDR2 YYNGEE. The CDR3 has 17 residues. The V and J ends lost 3 bases and 1 base respectively, with 17 bases between them.

The chain's CDR3 is CASSLDRAKETQYF. CDR3 coding DNA: TGTGCCAGCAGCTTAGACAGGGCCAAAGAGACCCAGTACTTC. The chain couples TRBV7-9 to TRBJ2-5, with TRBD1 as a possible D gene (6 bases). Germline assignment: CDR1 SEHNR and CDR2 FQNEAQ (reference sequence). The CDR3 sequence is 14 residues long. The V end lost 1 base, the J end lost 3 bases, and 9 bases lay between the germline ends.

Only one count was recorded for this clone. The chain uses TRBV7-2 and TRBJ1-4, with no clear D. This CDR3 is built from 14 residues. The germline CDR1 and CDR2 sequences are SGHTA and FQGNSA. Trimming pared 1 base from V and 4 bases from J, leaving 7 bases between. The CDR3 nucleotides read TGTGCCAGCAGCTTAGAACATTTTAATGAAAAACTGTTTTTT. It yields the protein CASSLEHFNEKLFF. The whole variable domain, filled in from reference TRBV7-2 and TRBJ1-4, reads GAGVSQSPSNKVTEKGKDVELRCDPISGHTALYWYRQSLGQGLEFLIYFQGNSAPDKSGLPSDRFSAERTGGSVSTLTIQRTQQEDSAVYLCASSLEHFNEKLFFGSGTQLSVL.

The V and J genes are TRBV5-1 and TRBJ2-1; 8 nucleotides align to TRBD1. Looked up from germline, CDR1 is SGHRS and CDR2 is YFSETQ. V lost 2 bases, J lost 2 bases, and 0 bases stayed unmatched. The CDR3 length is 14 residues. The CDR3 loop is CASSLQGAYNEQFF. The CDR3 bases are TGCGCCAGCAGCTTACAGGGGGCCTACAATGAGCAGTTCTTC.

The chain combines TRBV18 with TRBJ2-1; TRBD1 agrees at 8 bases. CDR3 length: 15 residues. Germline trimming cut 2 bases from V and 4 bases from J; bases unmatched to any gene: 4. CDR1 is KGHSH, CDR2 LQKENI, per germline. As DNA, the CDR3 is TGTGCCAGCTCACCAGGGGACAGGAGTTACAATGAGCAGTTCTTC. It encodes CASSPGDRSYNEQFF.

The V gene is TRBV5-4, the J gene TRBJ2-7; 14 bases align to TRBD2. V was clipped by 4 bases and J by 7 bases; unmatched bases: 7. The CDR3 runs to 15 residues. Germline V lookup: CDR1 SGHNT, CDR2 YYREEE (reference sequence). CDR3 in DNA: TGTGCCAGCAGCCTGGGACTAGCGGGAGCGGGGGAGCAGTACTTC. Translated, it gives CASSLGLAGAGEQYF.

The genes are TRBV28 and TRBJ1-1; TRBD1 agrees at 7 bases. V was pared by 5 bases and J by 5 bases, with 8 bases of the junction left unmatched. CDR1 is MDHEN, CDR2 SYDVKM, per germline. The CDR3 is 14 residues long. The CDR3 sequence is CASSNPTGKTEAFF. The CDR3 nucleotides are TGTGCCAGCAGTAACCCGACAGGGAAGACTGAAGCTTTCTTT.

This chain links TRBV29-1 with TRBJ1-3; D not resolved. CDR1 SQVTM and CDR2 ANQGSEA come from the germline V gene. The germline V and J ends were trimmed by 5 bases and 0 bases, with 11 bases remaining between them. The CDR3 consists of 14 residues. CDR3 residues: CSVRAGFSGNTIYF. CDR3 coding DNA: TGCAGCGTTCGTGCGGGGTTCTCTGGAAACACCATATATTTT.

This rearrangement joins TRBV12-5 to TRBJ2-1, with a possible D match to TRBD2 (6 bases). Germline lookup yields CDR1 LGHNT and CDR2 FRNRAP. This CDR3 is 16 amino acids long. V was clipped by 4 bases and J by 0 bases, with 13 bases between them. The CDR3, as DNA: TGTGCTAGTGGTTCACCGGGGGTAAGCTCCTACAATGAGCAGTTCTTC. Its translation is CASGSPGVSSYNEQFF.

As DNA, the CDR3 is TGTGCCTGGAGTGTACAAGCGGGAACCCCTTCCTATGAGCAGTTCTTC. It translates to CAWSVQAGTPSYEQFF. The rearrangement joins TRBV30 to TRBJ2-1, with TRBD2 matching 7 bases. With V trimmed by 0 bases and J by 8 bases, 13 bases remained unmatched. This CDR3 has 16 amino acids. The V gene's germline CDR1 is GTSNPN and CDR2 SVGIG (reference sequence).

Only one count was recorded for this clone. The chain employs TRBV9 and TRBJ2-5, with TRBD2 matching 11 bases. The ends lost 4 bases at V and 0 bases at J; junction bases unmatched: 5. Per germline, CDR1 SGDLS and CDR2 YYNGEE. The CDR3 is 16 residues long. The CDR3: CASSPTSGTYQETQYF. The CDR3 nucleotides read TGTGCCAGCAGCCCGACTAGCGGGACATACCAAGAGACCCAGTACTTC.

The chain uses TRBV5-6 and TRBJ1-2; no definite D call. This CDR3 spans 12 amino acids. Trimming removed 0 bases at V and 6 bases at J, with 6 bases between. Germline loops: CDR1 SGHDT, CDR2 YYEEEE. CDR3 in DNA: TGTGCCAGCAGCTTGGGGCCGAATGGCTACACCTTC. It encodes CASSLGPNGYTF.

This clone showed up just once. The chain links TRBV7-9 to TRBJ1-2, with 8 positions matching TRBD1. J gave up 6 bases and V 4 bases, and 16 bases lay outside the gene matches. Germline CDR1 reads SEHNR; CDR2 reads FQNEAQ (reference sequence). The CDR3 extends over 17 amino acids. The CDR3 sequence: CASSSTQGAGFWDGYTF. CDR3 DNA: TGTGCCAGCAGCTCAACTCAGGGGGCAGGCTTTTGGGATGGCTACACCTTC.

V is TRBV14 and J is TRBJ2-1, with 14 bases fitting TRBD2. The V gene end was trimmed by 4 bases and the J gene end by 6 bases; junction bases not matched to a gene: 2. CDR3 length: 15 residues. The V gene's germline CDR1 is SGHDN and CDR2 FVKESK. The CDR3 bases are TGTGCCAGCAGCCCGGGACTAGCGGGAGTCAATGAGCAGTTCTTC. It specifies CASSPGLAGVNEQFF. Full variable domain (missing parts from reference TRBV14 and TRBJ2-1): EAGVTQFPSHSVIEKGQTVTLRCDPISGHDNLYWYRRVMGKEIKFLLHFVKESKQDESGMPNNRFLAERTGGTYSTLKVQPAELEDSGVYFCASSPGLAGVNEQFFGPGTRLTVL.

The CDR3 DNA reads as TGTGCCAGCAGTCAAGGAGGGCCGCTTGAGCAGTTCTTC. Translating gives CASSQGGPLEQFF. The rearrangement joins TRBV6-5 to TRBJ2-1; perhaps TRBD2 as D (6 bases). The CDR3 is 13 amino acids. V was pared by 5 bases and J by 9 bases, with 14 bases between. CDR1 is MNHEY and CDR2 is SVGAGI in the germline V gene.